The 12 T cell receptor beta chains listed next were all sequenced from one sample in a study of response to subunit inactivated influenza vaccine (dated by TCRdb to 2016 to 2018). Receptors were amplified or captured by RT-PCR. Reads for this sample came from an Illumina HiSeq 2500. The public reads were quality trimmed at Q25 with fastp and then assembled into clones with MiXCR by TCRdb, keeping productive beta chains. Rows are combined by CDR3 protein, so each entry shows the most common genes and DNA. The sample has 650,000 to 700,000 distinct CDR3 sequences on record, about a sixth of them singletons. The ten biggest clones cover roughly 11% of the sample. This sample comprised PBMCs from blood, obtained 11 to 12 days after vaccination. The receptors were sampled from a man aged 45-60 years who received an inactivated influenza vaccine. Donor details come from another sample of the same person, matched by shared clones.

J is TRBJ2-3 and V is TRBV5-6; D tentatively fits TRBD1 or TRBD2 (5 bases each). The CDR3 covers 15 residues. Germline-derived CDR1 and CDR2 are SGHDT and YYEEEE. V was pared by 4 bases and J by 7 bases, with 19 bases between. Here the CDR3 DNA reads TGTGCCAGCAGCGAACGGGACCTCAGTGATTATACGCAGTATTTT. Translation: CASSERDLSDYTQYF.

J is TRBJ1-2 and V is TRBV7-2; possible D gene TRBD1, 6 bases. V was cut by 4 bases and J by 4 bases, with 13 bases left in between. Germline V gives CDR1 SGHTA, CDR2 FQGNSA. The CDR3 sequence is 14 residues long. The CDR3, as DNA: TGTGCCAGCAGCTCGGGGGACACTTTCTATGGCTACACCTTC. It specifies CASSSGDTFYGYTF.

This clonotype showed up just a few times. V usage is TRBV6-5 and J usage is TRBJ1-2, with 8 bases that match TRBD1. V lost 1 base, J lost 6 bases, and 7 bases stayed unmatched. The CDR3 is 15 amino acids. In germline, CDR1 is MNHEY, CDR2 SVGAGI. CDR3 nucleotide sequence: TGTGCCAGCAGTTACTTGGACAGGGCCCTGGATGGCTACACCTTC. This gives the protein CASSYLDRALDGYTF.

This clonotype was found many times. The chain employs TRBV29-1 and TRBJ1-1; possible D gene TRBD1, 5 bases. The germline V gene encodes CDR1 SQVTM and CDR2 ANQGSEA. The CDR3 loop spans 12 amino acids. The ends were cut back, 5 bases at V and 4 bases at J, with 11 bases in the middle. CDR3 DNA sequence: TGCAGCGTTAGGGGAGGGTCCACTGAAGCTTTCTTT. Translating gives CSVRGGSTEAFF.

This clonotype was picked up a small number of times. The chain combines TRBV5-1 with TRBJ1-6, with D tentatively TRBD1 (5 bases). V was clipped by 4 bases and J by 8 bases, with 13 bases between them. In germline, CDR1 is SGHRS, CDR2 YFSETQ. CDR3 size: 14 residues. The CDR3 loop reads CASSQGRGDSPLHF. CDR3 DNA sequence: TGCGCCAGCAGCCAAGGGCGGGGGGATTCACCCCTCCACTTT.

This clonotype was counted a few times. This sequence joins TRBV27 and TRBJ2-2, with 11 bases aligning to TRBD1. Germline V gives CDR1 MNHEY, CDR2 SMNVEV (reference sequence). The CDR3 consists of 15 residues. With V trimmed by 5 bases and J by 4 bases, 3 bases remained unmatched. CDR3 DNA sequence: TGTGCCAGCAGTCAAGGACAGGGGGCCACCGGGGAGCTGTTTTTT. Protein product: CASSQGQGATGELFF.

This clonotype was detected only a few times. This chain joins TRBV20-1 and TRBJ2-7; D unresolved. The CDR3 spans 13 residues. Trimming shortened V by 4 bases and J by 0 bases, and 10 bases separated the two germline ends. CDR1 DFQATT and CDR2 SNEGSKA come from the germline V gene (reference sequence). CDR3 in amino acids: CSANRASSYEQYF. CDR3 in DNA: TGCAGTGCTAACCGGGCTAGCTCCTACGAGCAGTACTTC.

This clonotype was observed a few times. The genes are TRBV29-1 and TRBJ1-1; D remains unclear. V dropped 5 bases and J dropped 4 bases, with 14 bases sitting between them. This CDR3 is 13 amino acids long. The V gene's germline CDR1 is SQVTM and CDR2 ANQGSEA. CDR3 loop: CSVSTTRGTEAFF. The CDR3 DNA follows: TGCAGCGTTTCTACGACTCGGGGCACTGAAGCTTTCTTT. Variable domain in full (rest from reference TRBV29-1 and TRBJ1-1): SAVISQKPSRDICQRGTSLTIQCQVDSQVTMMFWYRQQPGQSLTLIATANQGSEATYESGFVIDKFPISRPNLTFSTLTVSNMSPEDSSIYLCSVSTTRGTEAFFGQGTRLTVV.

The chain is built from TRBV6-5 and TRBJ1-6; D uncertain. V dropped 0 bases and J dropped 4 bases, with 7 bases sitting between them. The germline V gene has CDR1 MNHEY and CDR2 SVGAGI. CDR3 length: 15 amino acids. In DNA form, the CDR3 reads TGTGCCAGCAGTTACTCGATTGATTATAATTCACCCCTCCACTTT. Protein: CASSYSIDYNSPLHF.

The chain has TRBV4-3 and TRBJ1-6, with TRBD1 as a possible D gene (5 bases). Germline lookup yields CDR1 LGHNA and CDR2 YSLEER. The CDR3 length is 14 residues. The V gene lost 6 bases and the J gene lost 10 bases, with 16 bases spanning the gap. The CDR3 here is CASRDQGVGSPLHF. In nucleotides, the CDR3 is TGCGCCAGCAGAGATCAGGGAGTGGGCTCACCCCTCCACTTT.

This clonotype appeared a few times. The genes are TRBV4-1 and TRBJ2-1, with 11 positions matching TRBD2. The better agreement between TRBJ2-7 and the DNA end casts doubt on the J call. Germline values: CDR1 MGHRA, CDR2 YSYEKL. The CDR3 has 14 residues. CDR3 DNA sequence: TGCGCCAGCAGCCAAGCCTCAACTAGCGGGAGACAGTACTTC. Its protein product is CASSQASTSGRQYF.

This chain joins TRBV30 and TRBJ1-5, with D possibly being TRBD1 (6 bases). Germline assignment: CDR1 GTSNPN and CDR2 SVGIG (reference sequence). CDR3 size: 13 residues. V was cut by 2 bases and J by 3 bases, with 8 bases left in between. The CDR3 loop reads CAWSQGINQPQHF. The CDR3 nucleotides read TGTGCCTGGAGTCAGGGGATCAATCAGCCCCAGCATTTT.